A single T cell receptor (beta chain) is shown here with its context. Under the authors' procedure: Nucleated cell number was recorded as an estimate derived from reference gene primer amplification. Produced via immunoSEQ multiplex PCR; TCRdb's table is partial and in-frame only. V and J calls and clone size are those listed in that table; D and trimming were worked out from the DNA. The data show about 59,000 clones, 75% to 95% seen once. The entry originates in a study of blood T cell repertoires in COVID-19. Study-level background: Samples came from the United States, Italy and Spain, spanning acute and convalescent COVID-19. T cells, B-cell-depleted T cells, or PBMCs provided the cDNA or gDNA that served as material.

Trimming shortened V by 0 bases and J by 7 bases, and 17 bases separated the two germline ends. The CDR3 has 17 amino acids. Germline CDR1 SGHRS, CDR2 YFSETQ. The rearrangement joins TRBV5-1 to TRBJ1-6; D is uncertain. The sequenced sample was peripheral blood. The receptor's source is a man aged 80 or over with acute or convalescent COVID-19. This chain's CDR3 is CASSLDGEAAGNSPLHF. CDR3 sequence (DNA): TGCGCCAGCAGCTTGGACGGGGAGGCGGCTGGAAATTCACCCCTCCACTTT.